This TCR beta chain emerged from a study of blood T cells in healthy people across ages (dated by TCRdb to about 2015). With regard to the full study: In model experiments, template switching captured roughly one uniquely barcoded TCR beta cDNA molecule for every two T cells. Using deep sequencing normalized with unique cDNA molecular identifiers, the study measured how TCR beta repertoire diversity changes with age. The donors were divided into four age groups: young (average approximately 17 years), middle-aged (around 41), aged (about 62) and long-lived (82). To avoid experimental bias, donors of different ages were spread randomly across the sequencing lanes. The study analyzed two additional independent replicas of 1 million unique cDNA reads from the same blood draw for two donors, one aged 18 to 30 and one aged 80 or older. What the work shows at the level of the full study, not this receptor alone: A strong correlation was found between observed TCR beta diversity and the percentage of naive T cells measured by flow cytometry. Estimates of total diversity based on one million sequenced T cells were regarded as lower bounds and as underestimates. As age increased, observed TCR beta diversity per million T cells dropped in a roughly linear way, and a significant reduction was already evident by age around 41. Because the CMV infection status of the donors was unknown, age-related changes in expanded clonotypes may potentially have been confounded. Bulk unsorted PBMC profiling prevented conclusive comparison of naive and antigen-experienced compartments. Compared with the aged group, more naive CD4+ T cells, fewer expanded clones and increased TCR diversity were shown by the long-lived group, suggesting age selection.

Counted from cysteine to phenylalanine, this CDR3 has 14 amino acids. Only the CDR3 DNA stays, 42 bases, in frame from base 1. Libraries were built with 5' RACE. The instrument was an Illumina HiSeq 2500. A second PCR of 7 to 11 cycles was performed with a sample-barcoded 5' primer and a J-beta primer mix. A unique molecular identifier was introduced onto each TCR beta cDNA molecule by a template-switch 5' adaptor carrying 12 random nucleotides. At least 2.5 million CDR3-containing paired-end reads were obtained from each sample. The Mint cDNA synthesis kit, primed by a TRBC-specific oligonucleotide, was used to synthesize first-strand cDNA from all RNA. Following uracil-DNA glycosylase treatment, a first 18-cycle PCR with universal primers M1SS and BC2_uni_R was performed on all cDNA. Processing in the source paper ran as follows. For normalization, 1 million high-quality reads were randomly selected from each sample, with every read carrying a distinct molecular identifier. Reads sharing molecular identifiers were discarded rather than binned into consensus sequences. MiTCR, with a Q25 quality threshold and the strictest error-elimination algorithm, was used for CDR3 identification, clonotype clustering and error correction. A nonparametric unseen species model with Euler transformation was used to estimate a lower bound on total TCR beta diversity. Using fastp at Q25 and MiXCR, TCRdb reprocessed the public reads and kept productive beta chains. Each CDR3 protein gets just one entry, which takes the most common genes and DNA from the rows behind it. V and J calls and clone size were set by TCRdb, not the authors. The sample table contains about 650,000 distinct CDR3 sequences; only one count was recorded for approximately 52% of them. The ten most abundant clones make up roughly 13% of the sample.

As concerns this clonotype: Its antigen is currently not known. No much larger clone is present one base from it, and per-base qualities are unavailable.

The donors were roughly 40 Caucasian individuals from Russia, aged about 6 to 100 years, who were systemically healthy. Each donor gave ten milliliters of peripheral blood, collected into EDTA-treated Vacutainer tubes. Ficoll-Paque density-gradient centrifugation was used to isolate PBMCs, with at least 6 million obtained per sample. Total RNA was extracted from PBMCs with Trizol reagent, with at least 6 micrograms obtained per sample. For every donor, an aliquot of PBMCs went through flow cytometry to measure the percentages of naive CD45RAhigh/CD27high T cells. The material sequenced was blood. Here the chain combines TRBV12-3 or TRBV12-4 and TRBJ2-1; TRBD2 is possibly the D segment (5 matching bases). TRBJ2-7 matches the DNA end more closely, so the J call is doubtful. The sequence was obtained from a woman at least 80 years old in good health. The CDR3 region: CASGKAESYNEQYF. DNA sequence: TGTGCCAGCGGTAAAGCGGAGTCCTACAATGAGCAGTACTTC.